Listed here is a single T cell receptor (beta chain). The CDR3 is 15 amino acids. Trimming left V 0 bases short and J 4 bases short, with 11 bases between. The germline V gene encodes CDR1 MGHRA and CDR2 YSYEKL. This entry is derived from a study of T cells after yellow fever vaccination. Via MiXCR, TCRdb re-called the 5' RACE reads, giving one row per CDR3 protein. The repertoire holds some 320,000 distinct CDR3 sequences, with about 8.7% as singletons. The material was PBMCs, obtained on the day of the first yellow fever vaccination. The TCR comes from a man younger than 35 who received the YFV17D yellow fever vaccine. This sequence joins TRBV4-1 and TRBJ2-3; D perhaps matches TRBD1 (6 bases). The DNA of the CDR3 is TGCGCCAGCAGCCAAGAACCGGGACAAGCAGATACGCAGTATTTT. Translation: CASSQEPGQADTQYF.